The 19 T cell receptor beta chains listed next were all sequenced from one sample in a study of OX40 agonist ivuxolimab in advanced cancers. The method was immunoSEQ multiplex PCR; TCRdb's version includes in-frame clones alone and lacks a portion of them. The table shows some 95,000 clones, with 75% to 90% occurring only once. Here the sequenced sample was CD4+ or CD8+ T cells sorted from blood, taken in a trial of the OX40 agonist ivuxolimab. All receptors derive from an adult with an advanced solid tumor such as melanoma, head and neck, liver or kidney cancer.

The rearrangement uses TRBV11-3 and TRBJ2-1; tentative D call: TRBD1 (6 bases). The CDR3 extends over 14 amino acids. The ends were cut back, 1 base at V and 9 bases at J, with 13 bases in the middle. The V gene's germline CDR1 is SGHNT and CDR2 YENEEA. The CDR3 bases are TGTGCCAGCAGCTTAGGGAAACTGGGGGCTGAGCAGTTCTTC. Translating gives CASSLGKLGAEQFF. Full variable domain (rest looked up from reference TRBV11-3 and TRBJ2-1): EAGVVQSPRYKIIEKKQPVAFWCNPISGHNTLYWYLQNLGQGPELLIRYENEEAVDDSQLPKDRFSAERLKGVDSTLKIQPAELGDSAVYLCASSLGKLGAEQFFGPGTRLTVL.

V and J are TRBV5-6 and TRBJ1-5; D unclear. Trimming removed 1 base from V and 5 bases from J, with 13 bases in between. Germline V gene data show CDR1 as SGHDT and CDR2 as YYEEEE. The CDR3 has 15 residues. CDR3 bases: TGTGCCAGCAGCTTGATCGGAAGGGCCGATCAGCCCCAGCATTTT. Its protein product is CASSLIGRADQPQHF.

The V call is TRBV5-6, the J call TRBJ2-1; the match to TRBD1 covers 9 bases. Trimming at V came to 4 bases and at J to 7 bases, leaving 3 bases not matched to a gene. This CDR3 contains 13 residues. In germline, CDR1 is SGHDT, CDR2 YYEEEE. CDR3 sequence (DNA): TGTGCCAGCAGCATCGGACAGGGGAATGAGCAGTTCTTC. Translating gives CASSIGQGNEQFF.

The chain uses TRBV6-6 and TRBJ1-5; D gene unclear. Germline CDR1 is MNHNY and CDR2 is SVGAGI (reference sequence). CDR3 length: 13 residues. Deletions cut 6 bases from V and 0 bases from J, with 6 bases between. The CDR3 sequence: CASRLHSNQPQHF. The CDR3 coding sequence is TGTGCCAGCAGACTCCATAGCAATCAGCCCCAGCATTTT.

The V and J genes are TRBV5-4 and TRBJ2-1; 9 positions agree with TRBD2. The CDR3 extends over 15 amino acids. From germline, CDR1 is SGHNT and CDR2 YYREEE (reference sequence). With 4 bases clipped from V and 4 bases from J, the junction kept 6 bases outside the gene matches. CDR3 sequence: CASSKSSGRYNEQFF. CDR3 sequence (DNA): TGTGCCAGCAGCAAGTCCAGCGGGAGGTACAATGAGCAGTTCTTC.

This clone showed up just once. The rearrangement uses TRBV5-1 and TRBJ1-1; D unresolved. V was trimmed by 1 base and J by 10 bases, leaving 20 bases between them. The germline V gene encodes CDR1 SGHRS and CDR2 YFSETQ. The CDR3 runs 15 residues. Here the CDR3 reads CASSLYDSVLGRAFF. The CDR3 nucleotides are TGCGCCAGCAGCTTGTACGATTCAGTCTTAGGGCGAGCTTTCTTT.

The chain is built from TRBV28 and TRBJ2-1; 11 bases line up with TRBD2. V dropped 7 bases and J dropped 8; count of bases not matched to a gene: 4. CDR3 size: 13 residues. CDR1 is MDHEN and CDR2 is SYDVKM in the germline V gene. The CDR3 reads CASKLAGEDEQFF. CDR3 bases: TGTGCCAGCAAACTAGCGGGAGAGGATGAGCAGTTCTTC.

This chain links TRBV2 with TRBJ1-3, with 8 positions matching TRBD1. Germline values: CDR1 SNHLY, CDR2 FYNNEI. Unmatched junction bases numbered 7, after V lost 5 bases and J lost 4 bases. There are 15 residues in the CDR3. CDR3 in DNA: TGTGCCAGCAGTATCCGGACAGGGCTCGGAAACACCATATATTTT. Its protein product is CASSIRTGLGNTIYF.

The V call is TRBV10-3, the J call TRBJ1-3; 7 bases are a match to TRBD1. Germline assignment: CDR1 ENHRY and CDR2 SYGVKD. The ends lost 6 bases at V and 1 base at J; junction bases unmatched: 18. This CDR3 has 19 residues. The CDR3 spells CAISTEGSLTGDSGNTIYF. CDR3 nucleotides: TGTGCCATCAGCACAGAAGGATCCTTAACAGGGGATTCTGGAAACACCATATATTTT.

The chain uses TRBV28 and TRBJ1-5; D uncertain. V lost 1 base, J lost 5 bases, and 18 bases lay in between. CDR1 is MDHEN, CDR2 SYDVKM, per germline. The CDR3 runs to 17 residues. The CDR3: CASSLFWVGSGDQPQHF. CDR3 in DNA: TGTGCCAGCAGTTTATTCTGGGTCGGCAGCGGTGATCAGCCCCAGCATTTT.

The chain has TRBV30 and TRBJ1-3; D ambiguous. Between the trimmed V and J ends, which lost 2 bases and 4 bases, there was a span of 12 bases. Germline assignment: CDR1 GTSNPN and CDR2 SVGIG (reference sequence). This CDR3 region has 14 residues. The CDR3 sequence: CAWSRSLEGNTIYF. The CDR3 nucleotides are TGTGCCTGGAGTCGGAGTTTAGAGGGAAACACCATATATTTT.

By sample fraction, this clone is medium-sized (0.01 to 0.1%). The junction departs from the called germline gene at one end, perhaps through a read error. V gene TRBV11-3 combines with J gene TRBJ1-2; 9 bases are a match to TRBD1. The germline V gene encodes CDR1 SGHNT and CDR2 YENEEA. The length of the CDR3 is 16 residues. The CDR3 is CASSLDRTGDVDGYTF. The CDR3 region has the DNA TGTGCCAGCAGCCTAGACCGGACAGGGGATGTTGACGGCTACACCTTC.

The chain combines TRBV11-2 with TRBJ1-5; the D is unclear. This CDR3 has 12 residues. V was pared by 2 bases and J by 3 bases, with 2 bases between. Germline CDR1 and CDR2: SGHAT and FQNNGV. The chain's CDR3 is CASSLNNQPQHF. The CDR3 bases are TGTGCCAGCAGCTTAAACAATCAGCCCCAGCATTTT.

V is TRBV5-1 and J is TRBJ1-1; 8 bases are a match to TRBD1. The CDR3 totals 14 residues. CDR1 and CDR2 from the germline V gene are SGHRS and YFSETQ. Trimming took 5 bases from V and 0 from J; bases not matched to a gene: 3. CDR3 loop: CASSGQGMNTEAFF. In nucleotides, the CDR3 is TGCGCCAGCAGTGGACAGGGAATGAACACTGAAGCTTTCTTT.

The table lists this clone with a few counts. The V call is TRBV5-1, the J call TRBJ2-1; possible D gene TRBD2, 5 bases. This CDR3 is built from 14 residues. V was clipped by 0 bases and J by 12 bases, with 16 bases between them. Germline lookup yields CDR1 SGHRS and CDR2 YFSETQ. This CDR3 reads CASSLVSTQAGQFF. Written as DNA, the CDR3 is TGCGCCAGCAGCTTGGTCTCGACTCAGGCGGGGCAGTTCTTC.

The V gene is TRBV10-3, the J gene TRBJ2-2; D not certain. The germline V and J ends were trimmed by 5 bases and 0 bases, with 7 bases remaining between them. The CDR3 length is 14 residues. Germline values: CDR1 ENHRY, CDR2 SYGVKD. The CDR3 is CAISPPANTGELFF. CDR3 sequence (DNA): TGTGCCATCAGTCCACCAGCGAACACCGGGGAGCTGTTTTTT.

V usage is TRBV10-2 and J usage is TRBJ2-1, with 11 bases aligning to TRBD2. The CDR3 is 13 amino acids. Per germline, CDR1 WSHSY and CDR2 SAAADI. The junction had 3 bases not matched to a gene; V was cut back by 8 bases and J by 6 bases. CDR3 sequence reads: CASGTSGLNEQFF. The CDR3 coding sequence is TGCGCCAGCGGGACTAGCGGCCTCAATGAGCAGTTCTTC.

V gene TRBV4-2 combines with J gene TRBJ1-2; no reliable D call. Germline CDR1 LGHNA, CDR2 YNFKEQ. V lost 2 bases to trimming and J lost 2 bases, with 0 bases between them. CDR3 length: 11 residues. The CDR3 coding sequence is TGTGCCAGCAGCCAAAACTATGGCTACACCTTC. It specifies CASSQNYGYTF.

The gene calls are TRBV19 and TRBJ2-1, with 14 bases identical to TRBD2. The CDR3 extends over 15 amino acids. Trimming cost V 7 bases and J 8 bases; bases outside gene matches: 7. Germline loops: CDR1 LNHDA, CDR2 SQIVND (reference sequence). The CDR3 region has the DNA TGTGCCAGTAATGGACTAGCGGGAGGTGAGGATGAGCAGTTCTTC. This sequence encodes CASNGLAGGEDEQFF.